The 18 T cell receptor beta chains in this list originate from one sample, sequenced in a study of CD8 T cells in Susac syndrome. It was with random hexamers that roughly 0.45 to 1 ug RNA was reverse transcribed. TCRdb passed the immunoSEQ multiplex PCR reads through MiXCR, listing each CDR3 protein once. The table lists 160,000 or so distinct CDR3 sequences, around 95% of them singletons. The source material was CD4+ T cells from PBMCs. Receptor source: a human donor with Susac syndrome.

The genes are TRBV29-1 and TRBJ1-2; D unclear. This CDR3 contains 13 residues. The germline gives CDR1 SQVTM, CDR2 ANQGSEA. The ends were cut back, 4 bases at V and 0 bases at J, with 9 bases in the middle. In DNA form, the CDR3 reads TGCAGCGTTGCCACAACAGCTAACTATGGCTACACCTTC. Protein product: CSVATTANYGYTF.

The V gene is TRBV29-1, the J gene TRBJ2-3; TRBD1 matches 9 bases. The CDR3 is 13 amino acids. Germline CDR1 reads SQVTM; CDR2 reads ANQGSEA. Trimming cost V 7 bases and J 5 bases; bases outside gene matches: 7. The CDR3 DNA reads TGCAGCGCCCATGGACAGGGGCAAGATACGCAGTATTTT. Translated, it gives CSAHGQGQDTQYF.

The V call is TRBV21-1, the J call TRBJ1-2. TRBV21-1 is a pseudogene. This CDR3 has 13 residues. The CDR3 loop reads CASSKRGGYGYTF. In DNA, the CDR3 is TGTGCCAGCAGCAAGCGGGGTGGCTATGGCTACACCTTC.

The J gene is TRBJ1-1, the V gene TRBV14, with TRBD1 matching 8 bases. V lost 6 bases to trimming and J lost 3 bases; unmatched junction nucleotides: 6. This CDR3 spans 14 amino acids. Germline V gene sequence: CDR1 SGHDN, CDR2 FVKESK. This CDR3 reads CASRSQGAYTEAFF. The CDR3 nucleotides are TGTGCCAGCAGGTCCCAGGGGGCATACACTGAAGCTTTCTTT.

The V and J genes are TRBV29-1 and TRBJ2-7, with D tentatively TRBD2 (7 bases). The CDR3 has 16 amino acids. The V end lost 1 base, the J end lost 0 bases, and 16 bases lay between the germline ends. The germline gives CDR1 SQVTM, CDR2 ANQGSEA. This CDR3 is CSVEGRGGGFSYEQYF. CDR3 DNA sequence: TGCAGCGTTGAAGGGAGGGGGGGCGGATTCTCCTACGAGCAGTACTTC.

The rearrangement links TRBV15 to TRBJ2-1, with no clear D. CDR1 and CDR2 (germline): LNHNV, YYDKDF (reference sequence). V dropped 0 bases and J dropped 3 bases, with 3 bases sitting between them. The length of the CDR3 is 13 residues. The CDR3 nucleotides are TGTGCCACCAGCAGAGAACACTACAATGAGCAGTTCTTC. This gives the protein CATSREHYNEQFF.

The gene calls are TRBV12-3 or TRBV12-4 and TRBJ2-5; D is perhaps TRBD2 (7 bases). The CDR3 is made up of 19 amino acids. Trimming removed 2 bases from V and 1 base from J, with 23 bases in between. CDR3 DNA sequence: TGTGCCAGCAGTTTAAGCGCCTCGGGGGGCCCCCCATCCCAAGAGACCCAGTACTTC. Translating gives CASSLSASGGPPSQETQYF.

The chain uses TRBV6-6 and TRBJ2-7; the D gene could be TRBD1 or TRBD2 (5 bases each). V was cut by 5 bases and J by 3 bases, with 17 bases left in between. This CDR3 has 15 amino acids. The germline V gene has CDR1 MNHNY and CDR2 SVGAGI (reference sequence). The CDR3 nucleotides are TGTGCCAGCAGTCAGGGTGATGCGGGCCACTACGAGCAGTACTTC. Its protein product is CASSQGDAGHYEQYF.

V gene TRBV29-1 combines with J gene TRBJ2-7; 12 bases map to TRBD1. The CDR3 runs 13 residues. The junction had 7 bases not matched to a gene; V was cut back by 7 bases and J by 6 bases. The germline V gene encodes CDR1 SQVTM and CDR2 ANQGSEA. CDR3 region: CSAEGQGASEQYF. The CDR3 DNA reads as TGCAGCGCTGAGGGACAGGGGGCGAGCGAGCAGTACTTC.

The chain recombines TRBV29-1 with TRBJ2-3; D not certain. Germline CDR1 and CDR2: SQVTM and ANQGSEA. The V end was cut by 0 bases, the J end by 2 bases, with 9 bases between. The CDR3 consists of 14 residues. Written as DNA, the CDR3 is TGCAGCGTTGAAGATGTGCAGTTCACAGATACGCAGTATTTT. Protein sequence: CSVEDVQFTDTQYF.

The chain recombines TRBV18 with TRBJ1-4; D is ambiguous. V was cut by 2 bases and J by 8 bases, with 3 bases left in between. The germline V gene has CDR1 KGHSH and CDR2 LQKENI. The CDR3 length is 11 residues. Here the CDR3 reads CASSPGEKLFF. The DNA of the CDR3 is TGTGCCAGCTCACCAGGGGAAAAACTGTTTTTT.

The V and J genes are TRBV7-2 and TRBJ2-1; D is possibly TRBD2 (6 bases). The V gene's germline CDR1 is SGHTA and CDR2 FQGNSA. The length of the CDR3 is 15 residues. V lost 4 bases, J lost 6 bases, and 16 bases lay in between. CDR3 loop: CASSSRVAGTNEQFF. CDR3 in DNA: TGTGCCAGCAGCTCTAGGGTGGCGGGGACCAATGAGCAGTTCTTC.

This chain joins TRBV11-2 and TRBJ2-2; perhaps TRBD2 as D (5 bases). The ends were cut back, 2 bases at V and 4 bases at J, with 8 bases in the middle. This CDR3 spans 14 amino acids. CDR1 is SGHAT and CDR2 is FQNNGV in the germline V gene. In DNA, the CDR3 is TGTGCCAGCAGCTTACTGAGGGCCACCGGGGAGCTGTTTTTT. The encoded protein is CASSLLRATGELFF.

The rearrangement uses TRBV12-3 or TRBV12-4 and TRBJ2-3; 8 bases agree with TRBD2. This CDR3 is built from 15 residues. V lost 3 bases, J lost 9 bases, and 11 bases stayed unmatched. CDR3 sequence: CASSLSSGGAGTQYF. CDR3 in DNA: TGTGCCAGCAGTTTGTCCAGCGGGGGTGCAGGGACGCAGTATTTT.

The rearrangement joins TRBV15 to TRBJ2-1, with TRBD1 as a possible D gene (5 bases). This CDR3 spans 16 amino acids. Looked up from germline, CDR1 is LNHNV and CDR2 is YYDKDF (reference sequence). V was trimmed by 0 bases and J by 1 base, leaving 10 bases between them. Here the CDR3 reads CATSRDLGRSYNEQFF. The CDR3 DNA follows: TGTGCCACCAGCAGAGATCTGGGGCGTTCCTACAATGAGCAGTTCTTC.

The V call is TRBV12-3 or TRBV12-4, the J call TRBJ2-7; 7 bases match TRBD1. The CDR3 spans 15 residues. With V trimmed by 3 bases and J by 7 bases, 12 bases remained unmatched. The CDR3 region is CASSFRTGLLGEQYF. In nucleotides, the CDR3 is TGTGCCAGCAGTTTCAGGACAGGCCTTTTGGGAGAGCAGTACTTC.

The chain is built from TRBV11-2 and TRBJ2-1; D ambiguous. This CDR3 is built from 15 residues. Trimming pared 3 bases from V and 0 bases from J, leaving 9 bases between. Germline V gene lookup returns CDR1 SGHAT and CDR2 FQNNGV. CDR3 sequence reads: CASSLSGLSYNEQFF. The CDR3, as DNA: TGTGCCAGCAGCTTGAGTGGTCTCTCCTACAATGAGCAGTTCTTC.

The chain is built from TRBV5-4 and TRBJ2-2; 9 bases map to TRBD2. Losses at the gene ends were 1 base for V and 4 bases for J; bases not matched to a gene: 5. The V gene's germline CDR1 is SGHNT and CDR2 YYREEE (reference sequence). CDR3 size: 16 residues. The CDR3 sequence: CASSLWLAGRTGELFF. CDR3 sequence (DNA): TGTGCCAGCAGCTTGTGGCTAGCGGGGCGCACCGGGGAGCTGTTTTTT.